This TCR beta chain was retrieved from a study of blood T cell repertoires in COVID-19 (dated by TCRdb to the early 2020s). General notes on the study: Collaborator samples came from the United States, Italy and Spain and covered acute and convalescent phases of COVID-19. The material from the prospective study consisted of cDNA or gDNA derived from T cells, B-cell-depleted T cells, or PBMCs. The dataset comprised deeply sampled blood TCRbeta repertoires from subjects exposed to, actively infected with, or recovered from COVID-19. The repertoires were released in a freely available public database intended as a resource for research on the immune response to SARS-CoV-2. Samples came from the ongoing ImmuneRACE study (first 160 participants) plus 1,254 subjects from 6 global collaborators. The sample metadata nearly always contained a de-identified subject ID, COVID-19 status, age in years and sex. Where HLA class I and class II types were available, the types were taken from metadata supplied by the sample provider, not from assay-based typing. What the authors observed across the whole study: The amount of clinical and demographic metadata varied by source and participant and was provided uncurated.

Details on this clone: Its recognized antigen is unknown. Base qualities were left out, and no much larger clone turns up one base away.

Enrolling through a virtual design, the prospective study's participants ranged in age from about 18 to 89 years and lived across around 25 United States geographic areas. Cohort assignment in the prospective study relied on participant-reported clinical history from a screening survey and a study questionnaire. ImmuneRACE Cohort 3 recovered participants were defined by two consecutive negative NP/OP PCR tests, healthcare professional clearance, or symptom resolution. Each participant in the prospective study had whole blood, serum and a nasopharyngeal or oropharyngeal swab collected by mobile phlebotomists. Prospective study participants could optionally give additional blood draws and questionnaires over a roughly two-month period. Before DNA extraction, prospective study blood samples were shipped either frozen or at room temperature. TCRbeta CDR3 regions were amplified from genomic DNA using the immunoSEQ Assay, a bias-controlled multiplex PCR. The authors processed their data as follows. Nucleated cell counts per sample were estimated from amplification of reference gene primers within the assay. To quantify the absolute abundance of each unique TCRbeta CDR3 rearrangement, sequence reads were collapsed and filtered. For each sample, productive Simpson clonality was calculated by taking the square root of Simpson's diversity index across productive rearrangements. As stored in TCRdb, this immuneACCESS dataset retains in-frame rearrangements with V and J assigned. A fraction of the clones does not appear; measured against another copy, unresolved V genes explain less than half of the discrepancy, and the remainder lacks a known reason. V and J calls and clone size are copied from that table; D and trimming were computed from the DNA. The sample contains roughly 160,000 clones, 80% of them found a single time. Jointly, the top ten make up 3.4% of the sample.

V lost 0 bases and J lost 6 bases; the stretch between them is 12 bases long. The germline V gene specifies MGHRA as CDR1 and YSYEKL as CDR2. From the cysteine through the phenylalanine, the CDR3 covers 15 amino acids. Only the CDR3 part of the read is kept: 45 bases, read in frame from the first base. This receptor was taken from a woman in her sixties or seventies who had recovered from COVID-19. The chain couples TRBV4-1 to TRBJ2-1; the D gene cannot be named for sure. The sample consisted of PBMCs or T cells enriched from blood (not recorded which). Here is the DNA: TGCGCCAGCAGCCAAGATAAACGGGTCGTCAATGAGCAGTTCTTC. The encoded protein is CASSQDKRVVNEQFF.